This T cell receptor beta chain stems from a study of cytomegalovirus exposure and HLA in healthy donors. Germline CDR1 reads SEHNR; CDR2 reads FQNEAQ (reference sequence). The CDR3 is 14 amino acids. V dropped 5 bases and J dropped 4; count of bases not matched to a gene: 7. PCR amplification relied on 60 Vbeta primers (plus 13 Jbeta primers). The repertoire was sequenced with immunoSEQ multiplex PCR; TCRdb's copy has only in-frame clones and lacks some. Among around 200,000 clones, roughly 90% were seen once, and the ten largest hold approximately 0.31%. Material: PBMCs. The sequence was obtained from a woman aged 30 to 39 in good health and CMV-seronegative. The rearrangement joins TRBV7-9 to TRBJ1-1; TRBD1 matches 7 bases. CDR3 in amino acids: CASSATGWATEAFF. CDR3 DNA sequence: TGTGCCAGCAGCGCGACAGGGTGGGCCACTGAAGCTTTCTTT.